A selection of T cell receptor beta chains follows, all from one sample in a study of CD8 T cells in ankylosing spondylitis. A single record per CDR3 protein comes from TCRdb applying MiXCR to the 5' RACE reads. Of under 400,000 distinct CDR3 sequences in the sample, around a tenth were seen once. Specimen: blood, either unsorted or a sorted T cell fraction (not recorded which). All receptors come from a female donor with ankylosing spondylitis or in good health (not recorded which). The CDR3 runs from the conserved cysteine through the conserved F or W.

j_call | cdr3_length | v_call | cdr3_aa
TRBJ2-3 | 12 | TRBV5-1 | CASSLQKDTQYF
TRBJ2-2 | 14 | TRBV6-1 | CASSRQASTGELFF
TRBJ2-1 | 15 | TRBV20-1 | CSADPGTSVYNEQFF
TRBJ2-5 | 14 | TRBV20-1 | CSTIRTSGKETQYF
TRBJ2-3 | 16 | TRBV7-9 | CASSFQGAPSTDTQYF
TRBJ2-1 | 15 | TRBV4-3 | CASSQDSGSGNEQFF
TRBJ2-2 | 14 | TRBV5-1 | CASRLGQGPQELFF
TRBJ2-2 | 12 | TRBV29-1 | CSVWTDTGELFF
TRBJ1-1 | 14 | TRBV6-1 | CASSRDRVMTEAFF
TRBJ2-3 | 14 | TRBV15 | CATSRGGRTDTQYF
TRBJ2-7 | 12 | TRBV29-1 | CSADRGGNEQYF
TRBJ1-1 | 14 | TRBV10-3 | CATSLSGTDTEAFF
TRBJ1-4 | 14 | TRBV25-1 | CASSERLLDEKLFF
TRBJ1-2 | 17 | TRBV18 | CASSQAVVGQALYGYTF
TRBJ1-4 | 13 | TRBV28 | CASSGGAEEKLFF
TRBJ1-2 | 10 | TRBV29-1 | CSVEDLLSPF
TRBJ2-1 | 15 | TRBV20-1 | CSARAPGHVYNEQFF
TRBJ2-3 | 15 | TRBV7-2 | CASSHLLASTDTQYF
TRBJ2-5 | 14 | TRBV7-9 | CASSLGEYQETQYF
TRBJ2-3 | 15 | TRBV5-5 | CASSLVGSDTDTQYF
TRBJ2-3 | 15 | TRBV5-5 | CASSLGQGNTDTQYF
TRBJ2-3 | 17 | TRBV6-1 | CASSLRLAGRYTDTQYF